This T cell receptor beta chain was identified in a study of CD8 T cells in Susac syndrome. A quantity of roughly 0.5 to 1 ug RNA underwent reverse transcription using random hexamers. TCRdb fed the immunoSEQ multiplex PCR reads into MiXCR, producing one record per CDR3 protein. The data hold some 450,000 distinct CDR3 sequences, with more than 80% observed a single time. Germline V gives CDR1 MNHEY, CDR2 SMNVEV (reference sequence). V dropped 3 bases and J dropped 6 bases, with 12 bases sitting between them. The CDR3 runs 14 residues. This chain links TRBV27 with TRBJ2-1; D is ambiguous. This TCR was recovered from a human donor with multiple sclerosis. The sequencing sample was made of CD8+ T cells from PBMCs. The CDR3 nucleotides are TGTGCCAGCAGTTTGGTCGGTGGGCCCAATGAGCAGTTCTTC. It encodes CASSLVGGPNEQFF.